This T cell receptor (beta chain) was obtained from a study of T cell responses to AZD1222 COVID-19 vaccine. Comment on this clone: What it recognizes is unknown.

Only in-frame clones appear in the TCRdb table, and some are missing; sequencing was by immunoSEQ multiplex PCR. The sample includes about 150,000 clones, roughly 88% seen only once; the top ten take roughly 3.5%. In germline, CDR1 is SGHTA, CDR2 FQGNSA. The CDR3 runs to 14 residues. Trimming left V 2 bases short and J 1 base short, with 5 bases between. Findings and limits, study-wide: AZD1222 recipients seropositive at baseline numbered only 6 or 7. A rise in Spike-specific TCR breadth and depth followed two AZD1222 doses. Clonal diversity was possibly underestimated; the donors were predominantly white British and more often female.

This material consisted of peripheral blood, taken on day 0 of MenACWY control vaccination. The clonotype was recovered from an adult in good health. The gene calls are TRBV7-2 and TRBJ2-2; tentatively, D is TRBD2 (5 bases). The CDR3 nucleotides are TGTGCCAGCAGCTTACGGGAGAACACCGGGGAGCTGTTTTTT. The encoded protein is CASSLRENTGELFF.